These T cell receptor beta chains were read from a single sample in a study of blood T cells in healthy people across ages. MiXCR was run by TCRdb on the 5' RACE reads, yielding one entry per CDR3 protein. The data show more than 900,000 distinct CDR3 sequences, with about 28% seen just once and more than 8.5% held by the top ten. Another study also made use of these data, one on T cells of mothers and their children.

The sequencing sample was made of blood. The receptors were sampled from a woman aged 35 to 49 in good health. Each CDR3 is given with its conserved first and last residue. Fields, in order: D gene, V gene, clone size, J gene, CDR3 protein, CDR3 DNA. D genes are given only for firm matches. Clone size is shown for a subset of rows, as once, few, many or a class of expanded clone.

d_gene: .; v_gene: TRBV11-2; abundance: many; j_gene: TRBJ2-7; CDR3aa: CASSPSTGTYEQYF; CDR3nt: TGTGCCAGCAGCCCTTCGACAGGAACCTACGAGCAGTACTTC
d_gene: TRBD1; v_gene: TRBV28; abundance: .; j_gene: TRBJ2-3; CDR3aa: CASSRDSLGDTQYF; CDR3nt: TGTGCCAGCAGTCGGGACAGCCTGGGAGATACGCAGTATTTT
d_gene: TRBD2; v_gene: TRBV6-4; abundance: many; j_gene: TRBJ2-7; CDR3aa: CASSDGAGSMVEQYF; CDR3nt: TGTGCCAGCAGTGACGGAGCGGGAAGTATGGTCGAGCAGTACTTC
d_gene: .; v_gene: TRBV15; abundance: .; j_gene: TRBJ1-6; CDR3aa: CVTSSEHSRTLYNSPLHF; CDR3nt: TGTGTCACCAGCAGCGAACACAGCCGAACCCTATATAATTCACCCCTCCACTTT
d_gene: .; v_gene: TRBV2; abundance: few; j_gene: TRBJ2-4; CDR3aa: CASMKLAKNIQYF; CDR3nt: TGTGCCAGCATGAAGTTAGCCAAAAACATTCAGTACTTC
d_gene: .; v_gene: TRBV20-1; abundance: .; j_gene: TRBJ2-1; CDR3aa: CSASRDNSYEQFF; CDR3nt: TGCAGTGCTAGCCGGGACAACTCCTACGAGCAGTTCTTC
d_gene: .; v_gene: TRBV6-2/TRBV6-3; abundance: .; j_gene: TRBJ2-2; CDR3aa: CAGRTDLNTGELFF; CDR3nt: TGTGCCGGCAGAACGGACCTGAACACCGGGGAGCTGTTTTTT
d_gene: .; v_gene: TRBV29-1; abundance: .; j_gene: TRBJ1-1; CDR3aa: CSVGPRITNTEAFF; CDR3nt: TGCAGCGTCGGGCCACGTATAACGAACACTGAAGCTTTCTTT
d_gene: .; v_gene: TRBV29-1; abundance: few; j_gene: TRBJ2-1; CDR3aa: CSAHRLGGSYNEQFF; CDR3nt: TGCAGCGCCCACCGTTTAGGGGGCTCCTACAATGAGCAGTTCTTC
d_gene: .; v_gene: TRBV2; abundance: .; j_gene: TRBJ2-1; CDR3aa: CASSLTRDSNEQFF; CDR3nt: TGTGCCAGCAGTCTAACACGGGACTCAAATGAGCAGTTCTTC
d_gene: .; v_gene: TRBV6-6; abundance: few; j_gene: TRBJ1-2; CDR3aa: CASSYAPPRQVSRGYTF; CDR3nt: TGTGCCAGCAGTTACGCTCCCCCCCGGCAGGTTAGCCGGGGCTACACCTTC
d_gene: .; v_gene: TRBV7-9; abundance: .; j_gene: TRBJ2-3; CDR3aa: CASSLTTGRSSTDTQYF; CDR3nt: TGTGCCAGCAGCCTAACAACGGGACGGTCTAGCACAGATACGCAGTATTTT
d_gene: .; v_gene: TRBV14; abundance: .; j_gene: TRBJ2-7; CDR3aa: CASSHGAGISYEQYF; CDR3nt: TGTGCCAGCAGCCATGGGGCAGGGATCTCCTACGAGCAGTACTTC
d_gene: .; v_gene: TRBV24-1; abundance: many; j_gene: TRBJ1-2; CDR3aa: CATSDFYGYTF; CDR3nt: TGTGCCACCAGTGATTTCTATGGCTACACCTTC
d_gene: .; v_gene: TRBV20-1; abundance: .; j_gene: TRBJ1-2; CDR3aa: CSAGTGPDGYTF; CDR3nt: TGCAGTGCTGGGACGGGGCCCGATGGCTACACCTTC
d_gene: .; v_gene: TRBV5-1; abundance: once; j_gene: TRBJ2-1; CDR3aa: CASSTSWGNEQFF; CDR3nt: TGCGCCAGCAGCACATCTTGGGGTAATGAGCAGTTCTTC
d_gene: .; v_gene: TRBV5-1; abundance: .; j_gene: TRBJ1-3; CDR3aa: CASSPRWDSGNTIYF; CDR3nt: TGCGCCAGCAGCCCTCGGTGGGATTCGGGAAACACCATATATTTT
d_gene: .; v_gene: TRBV13; abundance: many; j_gene: TRBJ2-3; CDR3aa: CASGRADLLTDTQYF; CDR3nt: TGTGCCAGCGGTCGCGCCGACCTCCTCACAGATACGCAGTATTTT
d_gene: TRBD1; v_gene: TRBV20-1; abundance: few; j_gene: TRBJ2-1; CDR3aa: CSARDPAGGLFNEQFF; CDR3nt: TGCAGTGCTAGAGATCCCGCAGGGGGCCTCTTCAATGAGCAGTTCTTC
d_gene: .; v_gene: TRBV2; abundance: many; j_gene: TRBJ2-7; CDR3aa: CASSDYEQYF; CDR3nt: TGTGCCAGCAGTGACTACGAGCAGTACTTC
d_gene: .; v_gene: TRBV12-3/TRBV12-4; abundance: many; j_gene: TRBJ1-6; CDR3aa: CASTHLGRGSPLHF; CDR3nt: TGTGCCAGCACCCACTTGGGCAGGGGTTCACCCCTCCACTTT
d_gene: .; v_gene: TRBV9; abundance: .; j_gene: TRBJ2-1; CDR3aa: CASSVDAGLFNEQFF; CDR3nt: TGTGCCAGCAGCGTAGACGCGGGGCTGTTCAATGAGCAGTTCTTC
d_gene: .; v_gene: TRBV20-1; abundance: few; j_gene: TRBJ1-2; CDR3aa: CSARDGAGGNYGYTF; CDR3nt: TGCAGTGCTAGAGATGGGGCGGGAGGAAACTATGGCTACACCTTC
d_gene: .; v_gene: TRBV20-1; abundance: many; j_gene: TRBJ1-6; CDR3aa: CSARDLGSPLHF; CDR3nt: TGCAGTGCTAGAGATTTGGGATCACCCCTCCACTTT
d_gene: .; v_gene: TRBV6-1; abundance: few; j_gene: TRBJ1-5; CDR3aa: CASSAGPSNQPQHF; CDR3nt: TGTGCCAGCAGTGCCGGTCCTAGCAATCAGCCCCAGCATTTT
d_gene: TRBD2; v_gene: TRBV7-2; abundance: .; j_gene: TRBJ2-7; CDR3aa: CASSLDSGGAGEQYF; CDR3nt: TGTGCCAGCAGCTTAGACAGCGGGGGGGCCGGCGAGCAGTACTTC
d_gene: .; v_gene: TRBV12-3/TRBV12-4; abundance: few; j_gene: TRBJ2-3; CDR3aa: CASPTQGDTQYF; CDR3nt: TGTGCCAGCCCCACGCAGGGGGATACGCAGTATTTT
d_gene: TRBD1; v_gene: TRBV12-3/TRBV12-4; abundance: few; j_gene: TRBJ1-2; CDR3aa: CASSSAGTVNGYTF; CDR3nt: TGTGCCAGCAGTTCCGCCGGGACAGTCAATGGCTACACCTTC
d_gene: TRBD1; v_gene: TRBV19; abundance: .; j_gene: TRBJ1-2; CDR3aa: CASSASWTGSDGYTF; CDR3nt: TGTGCCAGTAGTGCCTCCTGGACAGGGAGCGATGGCTACACCTTC
d_gene: .; v_gene: TRBV4-1; abundance: .; j_gene: TRBJ1-5; CDR3aa: CASSMGRDSNQPQHF; CDR3nt: TGCGCCAGCAGCATGGGACGGGATAGCAATCAGCCCCAGCATTTT
d_gene: .; v_gene: TRBV7-6; abundance: few; j_gene: TRBJ1-6; CDR3aa: CASSLFGSGNSPLHF; CDR3nt: TGTGCCAGCAGCTTATTCGGGTCTGGGAATTCACCCCTCCACTTT
d_gene: .; v_gene: TRBV9; abundance: .; j_gene: TRBJ2-1; CDR3aa: CASSVTGYNEQFF; CDR3nt: TGTGCCAGCAGCGTTACCGGGTACAATGAGCAGTTCTTC
d_gene: .; v_gene: TRBV15; abundance: few; j_gene: TRBJ2-5; CDR3aa: CATSRSQGYQETQYF; CDR3nt: TGTGCCACCAGCAGAAGCCAGGGGTACCAAGAGACCCAGTACTTC
d_gene: .; v_gene: TRBV5-1; abundance: .; j_gene: TRBJ2-7; CDR3aa: CASSLVSGLSYEQYF; CDR3nt: TGCGCCAGCAGCTTGGTCAGCGGACTCTCCTACGAGCAGTACTTC
d_gene: .; v_gene: TRBV4-1; abundance: .; j_gene: TRBJ2-1; CDR3aa: CASSLGVADRYNEQFF; CDR3nt: TGCGCCAGCAGCCTCGGGGTAGCGGACCGCTACAATGAGCAGTTCTTC
d_gene: .; v_gene: TRBV3-1; abundance: .; j_gene: TRBJ2-1; CDR3aa: CASSQEYFGEPEQFF; CDR3nt: TGTGCCAGCAGCCAAGAATATTTCGGGGAACCCGAGCAGTTCTTC
d_gene: TRBD1; v_gene: TRBV18; abundance: once; j_gene: TRBJ2-2; CDR3aa: CASSTGQENTGELFF; CDR3nt: TGTGCCAGCTCGACCGGACAGGAGAACACCGGGGAGCTGTTTTTT
d_gene: TRBD1; v_gene: TRBV6-4; abundance: .; j_gene: TRBJ2-6; CDR3aa: CTSSDRADGADVLTF; CDR3nt: TGTACCAGCAGTGACAGGGCCGATGGGGCCGACGTCCTGACTTTC
d_gene: .; v_gene: TRBV14; abundance: few; j_gene: TRBJ1-2; CDR3aa: CASSQDWSTYGYTF; CDR3nt: TGTGCCAGCAGCCAAGATTGGTCAACATATGGCTACACCTTC
d_gene: .; v_gene: TRBV5-1; abundance: once; j_gene: TRBJ2-7; CDR3aa: CPSGRDTPSYEQYF; CDR3nt: TGCCCCAGCGGACGGGACACCCCCTCCTACGAGCAGTACTTC
d_gene: .; v_gene: TRBV7-9; abundance: .; j_gene: TRBJ2-1; CDR3aa: CASSLGLQETQFF; CDR3nt: TGTGCCAGCAGCTTAGGATTACAAGAGACCCAGTTCTTC
d_gene: TRBD1; v_gene: TRBV7-2; abundance: many; j_gene: TRBJ1-1; CDR3aa: CASRATTNRGKFAEAFF; CDR3nt: TGTGCCAGCAGAGCGACCACCAACAGGGGGAAGTTTGCTGAAGCTTTCTTT
d_gene: TRBD1; v_gene: TRBV6-1; abundance: few; j_gene: TRBJ2-1; CDR3aa: CAGRTGPYNEQFF; CDR3nt: TGTGCCGGACGGACAGGCCCGTACAATGAGCAGTTCTTC
d_gene: TRBD1; v_gene: TRBV29-1; abundance: few; j_gene: TRBJ1-2; CDR3aa: CSVEVPDRGIHGYTF; CDR3nt: TGCAGCGTTGAAGTTCCGGACAGGGGAATCCATGGCTACACCTTC
d_gene: .; v_gene: TRBV24-1; abundance: few; j_gene: TRBJ2-1; CDR3aa: CATSDPAGTHANEQFF; CDR3nt: TGTGCCACCAGTGATCCCGCCGGGACTCACGCCAATGAGCAGTTCTTC
d_gene: TRBD2; v_gene: TRBV10-3; abundance: .; j_gene: TRBJ2-7; CDR3aa: CAISAPGLADSLREQYF; CDR3nt: TGTGCCATCAGCGCCCCTGGACTAGCGGACTCCCTACGGGAGCAGTACTTC
d_gene: .; v_gene: TRBV20-1; abundance: few; j_gene: TRBJ1-2; CDR3aa: CSARDRVTGWDGYTF; CDR3nt: TGCAGTGCTAGAGATAGGGTTACCGGATGGGATGGCTACACCTTC
d_gene: .; v_gene: TRBV20-1; abundance: many; j_gene: TRBJ2-5; CDR3aa: CSASRGQQETQYF; CDR3nt: TGCAGTGCTAGTCGAGGACAGCAAGAGACCCAGTACTTC
d_gene: .; v_gene: TRBV20-1; abundance: many; j_gene: TRBJ1-2; CDR3aa: CSASIQEGIHGYTF; CDR3nt: TGCAGTGCTAGTATTCAGGAGGGTATTCATGGCTACACCTTC
d_gene: .; v_gene: TRBV28; abundance: many; j_gene: TRBJ2-4; CDR3aa: CASTEGGTKNIQYF; CDR3nt: TGTGCCAGCACAGAGGGGGGAACCAAAAACATTCAGTACTTC
d_gene: .; v_gene: TRBV7-9; abundance: many; j_gene: TRBJ1-2; CDR3aa: CASSLAGEANYGYTF; CDR3nt: TGTGCCAGCAGCTTAGCAGGAGAAGCTAACTATGGCTACACCTTC
d_gene: .; v_gene: TRBV5-1; abundance: many; j_gene: TRBJ1-1; CDR3aa: CASSSGTRRNTEAFF; CDR3nt: TGCGCCAGCAGCTCTGGGACACGACGGAACACTGAAGCTTTCTTT
d_gene: TRBD1; v_gene: TRBV7-3; abundance: few; j_gene: TRBJ2-7; CDR3aa: CASSPGTGTGFEQYF; CDR3nt: TGTGCCAGCAGCCCCGGGACCGGGACAGGATTCGAGCAGTACTTC
d_gene: .; v_gene: TRBV27; abundance: few; j_gene: TRBJ2-7; CDR3aa: CATSLRGGSYEQYF; CDR3nt: TGTGCCACCTCATTAAGGGGGGGCTCCTACGAGCAGTACTTC